This T cell receptor (beta chain) came from a study of regulatory T cells in long-lasting Graves disease. Study conclusions and caveats: Persistent disease was associated with favored TRBV28 usage and with favored use of TRBJ1-2 and TRBJ2-5. Peripheral blood, not thyroid tissue, was the sole material studied.

This clonotype occurred many times. Its specificity is not known. Through Arm-PCR of CDR3 regions and iRepertoire HTBI primers, TCR beta libraries were built. TCRdb redid the calling of the multiplex PCR reads with MiXCR, one entry per CDR3 protein. This sample has roughly 500,000 distinct CDR3 sequences, with approximately 14% found just once. The ends were cut back, 0 bases at V and 3 bases at J, with 8 bases in the middle. This CDR3 region has 15 residues. Time point in this sample: newly diagnosed GD, antithyroid drugs for less than 3 months. PBMC-extracted RNA yielded the TCR library. The same data also contributed to another study, on T cells in Graves' hyperthyroidism and ophthalmopathy.

This TCR was recovered from a woman aged 50 to 65 with Graves disease. Specimen: peripheral blood mononuclear cells (PBMCs), collected at new diagnosis, from a patient treated with antithyroid drugs. V is TRBV12-3 or TRBV12-4 and J is TRBJ2-2, with a tentative D call TRBD2 (6 bases). CDR3 region: CASSLARGYTGELFF. The DNA of the CDR3 is TGTGCCAGCAGTTTAGCGCGGGGCTACACCGGGGAGCTGTTTTTT.